This section outlines one T cell receptor (beta chain) sequence together with its context. Its antigen is unknown. Base qualities were left out, and no much larger clone turns up one base away. The CDR3 regions of human TCRbeta chains were analyzed by immunosequencing. As for the original processing: Repertoire TCRs were matched against a reference library of SARS-CoV-2-specific TCRs generated with the MIRA antigen-specificity platform. Breadth meant the fraction of unique TCRs that were SARS-CoV-2-associated, whereas depth meant the fraction of total T cells that were SARS-CoV-2-associated. Using the MIRA data, each spike-specific TCR was assigned both to the spike region to which the TCR was reactive and to a CD4 or CD8 class. Log10-transformed breadth and depth values were compared by one-way ANOVA with Sidak's multiple comparisons tests. What TCRdb holds here is the immuneACCESS table cut down to in-frame rearrangements. Part of the clones is not present; checked against another copy, under half of the missing clones reflect an unresolved V gene, and the others are unexplained. V, J and clone size derive from that table, while D and trimming were established from the DNA sequence. This sample gives under 95,000 clones in total; around 90% of them show up just once. The top ten constitute over 7.5% of the sample.

Reading the label with the study, this specimen's time point is: baseline before first vaccination. Vaccinee samples came from UK trials COV001 and COV002, including a single-blind randomized controlled phase 2/3 trial of AZD1222 (ChAdOx1 nCoV-19) in healthy adults. For TCRbeta chain sequencing, PBMC samples were collected from trial participants at day 0 and at day 28 after the second dose. V lost 4 bases and J lost 6 bases, and the count of bases not matched to a germline gene is 6. From the cysteine through the phenylalanine, the CDR3 covers 13 amino acids. The sequence is cut down to CDR3 DNA, 39 bases in frame from base 1. CDR1 is given as SGHDT and CDR2 as YYEEEE, both from the germline V gene. These data are taken from a study of T cell responses to AZD1222 COVID-19 vaccine (dated by TCRdb to the early 2020s). Context from the whole study: AZD1222 recipients given second doses at about 4 weeks or at about 12 weeks were pooled, since spike-specific TCR depth and breadth were not found to differ between the two schedules. TCR sequencing covered approximately 230 trial participants: 207 given two doses of AZD1222 and 26 given two doses of MenACWY control vaccine. Trial participants were enrolled by age into subgroups of 18-55, 56-69 and 70-plus years, and about 150, 27 and 61 TCR-sequenced participants, respectively, were included in these subgroups.

General conclusions and limits of the study: Participants were mostly white British, with more females than males. The authors suggested clonal diversity may have been underestimated. Spike-specific TCR breadth and depth rose significantly after two AZD1222 doses compared with day 0 and with MenACWY recipients. Only five to seven AZD1222 recipients were SARS-CoV-2 seropositive at baseline, limiting conclusions about previously exposed vaccinees. No day 14 peak-response samples were available, so repertoires were characterized only after the peak T cell response. In the small 56-69-year group, the increase in depth fell short of significance, most likely because of low power. The whole spike protein was spanned by vaccine-associated CD4 TCRs, and dominant responses were seen in regions 160-218 and 743-854. Reportedly, almost half of the unique spike-specific TCRs recognized epitopes lying outside the regions that are mutated in the B.1.351 and B.1.1.7 variants.

The rearrangement joined TRBV5-6 to TRBJ2-7, with 8 junctional bases fitting TRBD2. The clonotype comes from an adult in good health. Sequencing was performed on peripheral blood, taken on day 0 of AZD1222 vaccination. The DNA sequence is given as TGTGCCAGCAGCGACGGGACTAGTCTCGAGCAGTACTTC. This codes for CASSDGTSLEQYF. With the rest looked up from the reference TRBV5-6 and TRBJ2-7 genes rather than sequenced, the full variable domain is DAGVTQSPTHLIKTRGQQVTLRCSPKSGHDTVSWYQQALGQGPQFIFQYYEEEERQRGNFPDRFSGHQFPNYSSELNVNALLLGDSALYLCASSDGTSLEQYFGPGTRLTVT.